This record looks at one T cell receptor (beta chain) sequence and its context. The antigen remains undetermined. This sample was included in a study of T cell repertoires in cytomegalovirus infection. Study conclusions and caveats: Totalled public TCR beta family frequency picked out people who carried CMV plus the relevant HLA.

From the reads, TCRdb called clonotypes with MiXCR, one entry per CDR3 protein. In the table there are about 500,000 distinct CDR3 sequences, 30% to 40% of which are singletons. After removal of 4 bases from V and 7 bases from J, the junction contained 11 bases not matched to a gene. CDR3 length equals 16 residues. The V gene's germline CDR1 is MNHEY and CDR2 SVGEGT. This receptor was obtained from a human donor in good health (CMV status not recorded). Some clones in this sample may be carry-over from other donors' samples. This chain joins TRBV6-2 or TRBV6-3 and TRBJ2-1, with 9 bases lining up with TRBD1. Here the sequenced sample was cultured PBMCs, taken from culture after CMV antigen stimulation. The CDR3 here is CASSSPGQGPSNEQFF. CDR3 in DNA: TGTGCCAGCAGTTCCCCCGGACAGGGGCCCTCAAATGAGCAGTTCTTC.